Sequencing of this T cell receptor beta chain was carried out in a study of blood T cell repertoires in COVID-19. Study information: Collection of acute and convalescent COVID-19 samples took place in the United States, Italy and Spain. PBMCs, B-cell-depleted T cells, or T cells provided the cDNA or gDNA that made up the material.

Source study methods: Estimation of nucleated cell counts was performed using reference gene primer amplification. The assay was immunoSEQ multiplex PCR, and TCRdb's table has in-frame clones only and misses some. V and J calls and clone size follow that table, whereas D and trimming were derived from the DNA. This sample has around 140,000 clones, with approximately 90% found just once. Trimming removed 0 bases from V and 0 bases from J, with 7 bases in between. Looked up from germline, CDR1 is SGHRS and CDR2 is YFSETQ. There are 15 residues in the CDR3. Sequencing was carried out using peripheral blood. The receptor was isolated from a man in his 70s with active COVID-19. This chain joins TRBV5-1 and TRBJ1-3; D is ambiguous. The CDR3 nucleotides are TGCGCCAGCAGCTTGGACAGCTACTCTGGAAACACCATATATTTT. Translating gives CASSLDSYSGNTIYF.